The 26 T cell receptor beta chains given below trace back to one sample, sequenced in a study of blood T cell repertoires in COVID-19. Sequencing was performed with immunoSEQ multiplex PCR; in TCRdb, only in-frame clones are kept and a portion is missing. The table lists about 120,000 clones, 81% of them singletons. Sequencing used peripheral blood. These receptors were taken from a man aged 50-59 years with acute or convalescent COVID-19.

The chain combines TRBV3-1 (or the pseudogene TRBV3-2) with TRBJ2-1; 8 bases agree with TRBD2. This CDR3 has 16 residues. V dropped 1 base and J dropped 10; count of bases not matched to a gene: 12. Germline-derived CDR1 and CDR2 are LGHDT and YNNKEL (reference sequence). The CDR3: CASSQGIGSGGPEQFF. The CDR3 bases are TGTGCCAGCAGCCAAGGGATCGGCAGCGGGGGACCCGAGCAGTTCTTC.

The V call is TRBV10-1, the J call TRBJ2-1; the D is unclear. V was pared by 3 bases and J by 8 bases, with 11 bases between. The CDR3 length is 13 residues. Germline values: CDR1 WNHNN, CDR2 SYGVQD (reference sequence). The chain's CDR3 is CASSDNTLYEQFF. For the CDR3, the DNA is TGCGCCAGCAGTGATAACACCCTTTATGAGCAGTTCTTC.

The rearrangement joins TRBV6-5 to TRBJ1-1; 7 positions agree with TRBD1. The CDR3 contains 12 residues. Germline V gene sequence: CDR1 MNHEY, CDR2 SVGAGI. J lost 4 bases, V lost 8 bases, and 4 bases had no gene match. In DNA, the CDR3 is TGTGCCAGCCTAGACAGGGTCACTGAAGCTTTCTTT. Residues: CASLDRVTEAFF.

The rearrangement links TRBV7-3 to TRBJ1-2; 8 bases map to TRBD1. With V trimmed by 5 bases and J by 8 bases, 7 bases remained unmatched. Germline V CDR1 and CDR2: SGHTA, FQGTGA. The CDR3 has 13 amino acids. In DNA, the CDR3 is TGTGCCAGCAGCCAGTCGACAGGGGAAGGCTACACCTTC. This codes for CASSQSTGEGYTF. The full variable domain, its missing parts supplied by reference TRBV7-3 and TRBJ1-2, is GAGVSQTPSNKVTEKGKYVELRCDPISGHTALYWYRQSLGQGPEFLIYFQGTGAADDSGLPNDRFFAVRPEGSVSTLKIQRTERGDSAVYLCASSQSTGEGYTFGSGTRLTVV.

The chain is built from TRBV30 and TRBJ2-3; 8 bases are a match to TRBD2. The J segment lost 5 bases and the V segment lost 2 bases, leaving 12 bases of the junction unmatched. CDR3 length equals 16 residues. Germline V lookup: CDR1 GTSNPN, CDR2 SVGIG (reference sequence). CDR3 in DNA: TGTGCCTGGAGTAAGGCGGGGGGTGCGAAGGGAGATACGCAGTATTTT. This translates into CAWSKAGGAKGDTQYF.

The CDR3 protein is CASSSWTSGTYEQYF. The CDR3 coding sequence is TGTGCCAGCAGTTCTTGGACTAGCGGAACCTACGAGCAGTACTTC. V gene TRBV6-6 combines with J gene TRBJ2-7; the match to TRBD2 covers 10 bases. The CDR3 contains 15 residues. Germline V gene lookup returns CDR1 MNHNY and CDR2 SVGAGI (reference sequence). V was clipped by 4 bases and J by 2 bases; unmatched bases: 5.

The chain carries TRBV4-1 and TRBJ1-5, with TRBD1 as a possible D gene (6 bases). Germline CDR1 MGHRA, CDR2 YSYEKL. The CDR3 covers 17 residues. V was shortened by 0 bases and J by 6 bases, with 18 bases between the two germline ends. The CDR3 is CASSQEGIAGVSQPQHF. CDR3 DNA sequence: TGCGCCAGCAGCCAAGAGGGGATTGCAGGGGTTAGTCAGCCCCAGCATTTT.

Details on this clone: One end of the junction fails to match germline, which may point to a read error. The chain employs TRBV6-5 and TRBJ1-6; D may be TRBD1 (6 bases). The germline V gene encodes CDR1 MNHEY and CDR2 SVGAGI. The CDR3 has 15 amino acids. CDR3 coding DNA: TGTGCCAGCAGGCTGGACGGGACACTCTCTTCAGCCCTCCACTTT. It specifies CASRLDGTLSSALHF.

V usage is TRBV5-4 and J usage is TRBJ1-2; TRBD1 matches at 10 bases. The CDR3 runs to 13 residues. V lost 4 bases to trimming and J lost 8 bases; unmatched junction nucleotides: 5. The germline gives CDR1 SGHNT, CDR2 YYREEE (reference sequence). The CDR3 region is CASSAGQGLGYTF. CDR3 sequence (DNA): TGTGCCAGCAGCGCGGGACAGGGGTTAGGCTACACCTTC. Full variable domain (outside the CDR3, taken from reference TRBV5-4 and TRBJ1-2): ETGVTQSPTHLIKTRGQQVTLRCSSQSGHNTVSWYQQALGQGPQFIFQYYREEENGRGNFPPRFSGLQFPNYSSELNVNALELDDSALYLCASSAGQGLGYTFGSGTRLTVV.

The gene calls are TRBV2 and TRBJ1-2; the D gene is possibly TRBD1 (5 bases). The CDR3 spans 14 residues. The V and J ends lost 1 base and 7 bases respectively, with 13 bases between them. Looked up from germline, CDR1 is SNHLY and CDR2 is FYNNEI. CDR3 sequence (DNA): TGTGCCAGCAGTGAAGTTGGGGCGCGAGGTGGCTACACCTTC. Its protein is CASSEVGARGGYTF.

Only a few counts were recorded for this clone. The chain is built from TRBV9 and TRBJ1-2, with D unclear. Trimming removed 0 bases at V and 2 bases at J, with 5 bases between. The CDR3 contains 13 residues. Germline values: CDR1 SGDLS, CDR2 YYNGEE. The CDR3 region has the DNA TGTGCCAGCAGCGTAGGGCAGAACTATGGCTACACCTTC. Residues: CASSVGQNYGYTF. The entire variable domain, with the rest obtained from reference TRBV9 and TRBJ1-2, is as follows: DSGVTQTPKHLITATGQRVTLRCSPRSGDLSVYWYQQSLDQGLQFLIQYYNGEERAKGNILERFSAQQFPDLHSELNLSSLELGDSALYFCASSVGQNYGYTFGSGTRLTVV.

The rearrangement uses TRBV5-1 and TRBJ1-3; D uncertain. Looked up from germline, CDR1 is SGHRS and CDR2 is YFSETQ. CDR3 length equals 16 residues. The germline V and J ends were trimmed by 4 bases and 0 bases, with 14 bases remaining between them. The DNA for the CDR3 is TGCGCCAGCAGCCCCCTCGGGGAGCCCTCTGGAAACACCATATATTTT. This encodes CASSPLGEPSGNTIYF.

CDR3 loop: CASSLGTGTEAFF. The DNA for the CDR3 is TGTGCCAGCAGCCTTGGAACGGGGACTGAAGCTTTCTTT. The chain carries TRBV11-2 and TRBJ1-1; D gene ambiguous. The CDR3 covers 13 residues. The germline V gene has CDR1 SGHAT and CDR2 FQNNGV. Trimming left V 5 bases short and J 5 bases short, with 12 bases between.

The chain uses TRBV29-1 and TRBJ2-5; D uncertain. V was trimmed by 6 bases and J by 5 bases, leaving 4 bases between them. The CDR3 runs 9 residues. The germline V gene encodes CDR1 SQVTM and CDR2 ANQGSEA. CDR3 DNA: TGCAGCGTGAGTGAGACCCAGTACTTC. It encodes CSVSETQYF.

The chain combines TRBV28 with TRBJ1-1, with 7 bases fitting TRBD1. This CDR3 has 17 amino acids. V shed 6 bases and J 2 bases; nucleotides not matched to a gene: 15. CDR1 and CDR2 (germline): MDHEN, SYDVKM. CDR3 region: CASSPGGQGWGNTEAFF. The CDR3 nucleotides read TGTGCCAGCAGCCCAGGGGGGCAGGGATGGGGTAACACTGAAGCTTTCTTT.

In its sample, this clone was seen a few times. The gene calls are TRBV4-1 and TRBJ1-6; D is unclear. V lost 3 bases, J lost 2 bases, and 11 bases lay in between. Germline V gene data show CDR1 as MGHRA and CDR2 as YSYEKL. This CDR3 is 16 amino acids long. The CDR3 DNA is TGCGCCAGCAGCCATGGCGGGGTCGCCTATAATTCACCCCTCCACTTT. This gives the protein CASSHGGVAYNSPLHF.

Worth noting for this clone: Different DNA sequences within this sample yield the same CDR3. The chain couples TRBV5-4 to TRBJ2-5, with TRBD2 as a possible D gene (5 bases). The CDR3 sequence is 14 residues long. Trimming took off 0 bases at V and 5 bases at J, with 11 bases between the two ends. Germline lookup yields CDR1 SGHNT and CDR2 YYREEE (reference sequence). The CDR3: CASSLAGVGETQYF. The CDR3 DNA follows: TGTGCCAGCAGCTTGGCCGGGGTGGGCGAGACCCAGTACTTC.

The V gene is TRBV5-1, the J gene TRBJ2-7; D is uncertain. V shed 0 bases and J shed 5 bases, with 12 bases lying between them. There are 14 residues in the CDR3. Germline assignment: CDR1 SGHRS and CDR2 YFSETQ. The CDR3 DNA follows: TGCGCCAGCAGCTTGGATTCAGGCTGGGACGAGCAGTACTTC. This codes for CASSLDSGWDEQYF.

V is TRBV11-2 and J is TRBJ1-1, with D maybe TRBD1 (5 bases). The CDR3 runs to 15 residues. With 1 base removed from V and 0 bases from J, the gap between germline ends came to 9 bases. Germline CDR1 reads SGHAT; CDR2 reads FQNNGV. The CDR3 is CASSLAGPLNTEAFF. The CDR3 nucleotides read TGTGCCAGCAGCTTAGCAGGGCCCCTGAACACTGAAGCTTTCTTT.

The gene calls are TRBV4-1 and TRBJ2-4; the D gene is possibly TRBD2 (7 bases). CDR1 and CDR2 from the germline V gene are MGHRA and YSYEKL. V lost 1 base and J lost 4, with 14 bases in between. The CDR3 spans 16 residues. CDR3 in amino acids: CASSQVGGGVKNIQYF. The CDR3 DNA follows: TGCGCCAGCAGCCAAGTAGGGGGGGGAGTAAAAAACATTCAGTACTTC.

V usage is TRBV29-1 and J usage is TRBJ1-1; 9 bases fit TRBD1. The germline V gene has CDR1 SQVTM and CDR2 ANQGSEA. The CDR3 runs 14 residues. The trim removed 5 bases at V and 1 base at J, leaving 5 bases unmatched. The CDR3: CSVSATGGNTEAFF. CDR3 coding DNA: TGCAGCGTTTCCGCGACAGGGGGGAACACTGAAGCTTTCTTT.

The chain employs TRBV12-5 and TRBJ1-4; 10 positions agree with TRBD1. Trimming took 7 bases from V and 12 from J; bases not matched to a gene: 8. This CDR3 spans 13 amino acids. CDR1 and CDR2 (germline): LGHNT, FRNRAP. CDR3 DNA sequence: TGTGCTAGTGAGGGACAGGGGAGAAGGCAACTGTTTTTT. Amino acids: CASEGQGRRQLFF.

V and J are TRBV7-3 and TRBJ2-5; 12 positions agree with TRBD2. The CDR3 runs to 15 residues. V dropped 5 bases and J dropped 2; count of bases not matched to a gene: 3. Germline V gene lookup returns CDR1 SGHTA and CDR2 FQGTGA. The CDR3 region is CASSRTSGAQETQYF. In DNA form, the CDR3 reads TGTGCCAGCAGCCGGACTAGCGGGGCACAAGAGACCCAGTACTTC.

The J gene is TRBJ1-2, the V gene TRBV7-2, with 8 bases lining up with TRBD1. The V and J ends lost 6 bases and 4 bases, in that order; junction bases with no gene match: 10. The CDR3 is 15 residues long. The germline CDR1 and CDR2 sequences are SGHTA and FQGNSA. Here the CDR3 reads CASSPTGGEAYGYTF. The CDR3 DNA reads TGTGCCAGCAGTCCAACAGGGGGTGAGGCCTATGGCTACACCTTC.

J is TRBJ1-4 and V is TRBV2; 8 bases map to TRBD1. There are 14 residues in the CDR3. J was trimmed by 5 bases and V by 6 bases; bases with no gene match: 5. The V gene's germline CDR1 is SNHLY and CDR2 FYNNEI. The chain's CDR3 is CASSGTGANEKLFF. Here the CDR3 DNA reads TGTGCCAGCAGCGGGACAGGCGCAAATGAAAAACTGTTTTTT.

This clone was detected once. The V gene is TRBV24-1, the J gene TRBJ1-5, with a weak D call TRBD1 (6 bases). Trimming pared 7 bases from V and 7 bases from J, leaving 16 bases between. The CDR3 spans 14 residues. Per the germline V gene, CDR1 is KGHDR and CDR2 is SFDVKD. Here the CDR3 DNA reads TGTGCCACCAGAACACAGGGATCAAAACAGCCCCAGCATTTT. Protein product: CATRTQGSKQPQHF.